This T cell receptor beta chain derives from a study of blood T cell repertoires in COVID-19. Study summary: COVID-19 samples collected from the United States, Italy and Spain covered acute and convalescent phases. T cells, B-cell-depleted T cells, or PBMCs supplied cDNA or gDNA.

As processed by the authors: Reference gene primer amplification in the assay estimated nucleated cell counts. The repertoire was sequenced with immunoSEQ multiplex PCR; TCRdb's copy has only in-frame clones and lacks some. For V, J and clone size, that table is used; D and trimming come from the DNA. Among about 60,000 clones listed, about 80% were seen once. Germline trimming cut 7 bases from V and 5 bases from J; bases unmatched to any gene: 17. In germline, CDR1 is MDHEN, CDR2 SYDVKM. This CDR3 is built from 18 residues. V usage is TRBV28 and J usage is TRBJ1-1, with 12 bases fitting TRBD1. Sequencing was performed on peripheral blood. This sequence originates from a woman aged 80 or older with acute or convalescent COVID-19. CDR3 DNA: TGTGCCAGCAATTTCCCATCAGTGGGGACAGGGGGCTGGACTGAAGCTTTCTTT. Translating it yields CASNFPSVGTGGWTEAFF. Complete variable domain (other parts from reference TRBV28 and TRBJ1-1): DVKVTQSSRYLVKRTGEKVFLECVQDMDHENMFWYRQDPGLGLRLIYFSYDVKMKEKGDIPEGYSVSREKKERFSLILESASTNQTSMYLCASNFPSVGTGGWTEAFFGQGTRLTVV.